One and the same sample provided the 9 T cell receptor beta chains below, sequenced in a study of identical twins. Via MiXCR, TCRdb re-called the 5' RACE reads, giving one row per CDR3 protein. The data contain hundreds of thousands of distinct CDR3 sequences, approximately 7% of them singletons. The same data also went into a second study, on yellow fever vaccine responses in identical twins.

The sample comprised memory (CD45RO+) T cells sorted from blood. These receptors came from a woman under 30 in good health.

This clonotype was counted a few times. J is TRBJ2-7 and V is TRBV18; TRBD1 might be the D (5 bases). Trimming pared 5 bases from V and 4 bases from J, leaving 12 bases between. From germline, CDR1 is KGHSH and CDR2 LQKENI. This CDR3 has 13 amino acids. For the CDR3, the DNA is TGTGCCAGCTCATCTCAACAGGAATACGAGCAGTACGTC. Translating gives CASSSQQEYEQYV.

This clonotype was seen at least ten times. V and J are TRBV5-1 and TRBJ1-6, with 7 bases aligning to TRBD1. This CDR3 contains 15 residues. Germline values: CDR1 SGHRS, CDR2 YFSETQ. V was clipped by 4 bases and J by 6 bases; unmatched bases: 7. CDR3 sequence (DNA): TGCGCCAGCAGCGGCGGGACAGTCGGTAATTCACCCCTCCACTTT. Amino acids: CASSGGTVGNSPLHF.

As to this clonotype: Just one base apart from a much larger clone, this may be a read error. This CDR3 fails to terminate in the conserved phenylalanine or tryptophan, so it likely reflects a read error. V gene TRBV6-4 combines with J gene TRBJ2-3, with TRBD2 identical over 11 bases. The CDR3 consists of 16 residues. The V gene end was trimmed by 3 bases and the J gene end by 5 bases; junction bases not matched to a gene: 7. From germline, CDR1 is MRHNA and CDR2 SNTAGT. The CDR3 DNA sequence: TGTGCCAGCAGTGAAGCAACTAGCGGGAGTTTAGATACGCAGTATTAT. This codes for CASSEATSGSLDTQYY.

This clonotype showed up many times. The CDR3 here is CASSLAPGPYSNQPQHF. CDR3 DNA: TGTGCCAGCAGCTTAGCCCCCGGGCCATATAGCAATCAGCCCCAGCATTTT. The chain combines TRBV7-8 with TRBJ1-5; D is uncertain. With 0 bases removed from V and 0 bases from J, the gap between germline ends came to 12 bases. The CDR3 runs 17 residues. Germline V CDR1 and CDR2: SGHVS, FQNEAQ.

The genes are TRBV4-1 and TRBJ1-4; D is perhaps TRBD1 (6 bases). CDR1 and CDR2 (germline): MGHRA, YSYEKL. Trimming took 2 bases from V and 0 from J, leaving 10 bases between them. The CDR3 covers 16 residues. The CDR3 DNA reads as TGCGCCAGCAGCCAATCAAGGACAGCAACTAATGAAAAACTGTTTTTT. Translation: CASSQSRTATNEKLFF.

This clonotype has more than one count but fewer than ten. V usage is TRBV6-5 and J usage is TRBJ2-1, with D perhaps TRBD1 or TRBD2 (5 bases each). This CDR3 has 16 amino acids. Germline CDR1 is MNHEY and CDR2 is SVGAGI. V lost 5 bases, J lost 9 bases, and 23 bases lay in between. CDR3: CASSHDPVGTGGEQFF. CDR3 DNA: TGTGCCAGCAGTCACGACCCGGTGGGGACCGGAGGTGAGCAGTTCTTC.

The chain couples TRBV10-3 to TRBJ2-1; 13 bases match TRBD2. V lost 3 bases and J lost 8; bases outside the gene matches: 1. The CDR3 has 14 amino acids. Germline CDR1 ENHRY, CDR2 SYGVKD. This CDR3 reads CAISDGLAGDEQFF. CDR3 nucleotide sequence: TGTGCCATCAGTGACGGACTAGCGGGGGATGAGCAGTTCTTC.

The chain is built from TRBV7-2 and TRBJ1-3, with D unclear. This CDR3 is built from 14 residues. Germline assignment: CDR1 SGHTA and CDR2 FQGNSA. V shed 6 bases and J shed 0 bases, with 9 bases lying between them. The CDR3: CASSRRNSGNTIYF. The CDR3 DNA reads TGTGCCAGCAGTCGGCGGAACTCTGGAAACACCATATATTTT.

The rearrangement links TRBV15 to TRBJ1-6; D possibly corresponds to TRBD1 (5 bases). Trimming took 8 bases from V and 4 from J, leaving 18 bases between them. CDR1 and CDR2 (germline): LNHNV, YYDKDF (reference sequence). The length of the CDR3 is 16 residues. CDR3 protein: CATWDGAGLYNSPLHF. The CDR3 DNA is TGTGCCACCTGGGATGGGGCCGGCTTGTATAATTCACCCCTCCACTTT.